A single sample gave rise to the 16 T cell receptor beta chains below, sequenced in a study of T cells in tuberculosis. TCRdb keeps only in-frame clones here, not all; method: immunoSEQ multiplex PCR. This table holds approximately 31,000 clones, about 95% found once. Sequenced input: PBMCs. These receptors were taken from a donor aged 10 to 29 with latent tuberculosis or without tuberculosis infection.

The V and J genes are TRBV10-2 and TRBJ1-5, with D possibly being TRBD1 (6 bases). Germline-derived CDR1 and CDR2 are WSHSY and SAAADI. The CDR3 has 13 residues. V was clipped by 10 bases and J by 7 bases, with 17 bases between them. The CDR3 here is CATSDRPGQPQHF. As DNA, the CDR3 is TGCGCCACCTCGGACAGACCAGGGCAGCCCCAGCATTTT.

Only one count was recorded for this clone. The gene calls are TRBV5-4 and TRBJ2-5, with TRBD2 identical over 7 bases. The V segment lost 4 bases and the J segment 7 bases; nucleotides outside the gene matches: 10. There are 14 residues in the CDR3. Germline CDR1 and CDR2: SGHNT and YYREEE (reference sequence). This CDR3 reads CASSPGDWGGTQYF. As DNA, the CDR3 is TGTGCCAGCAGCCCGGGAGACTGGGGGGGGACCCAGTACTTC.

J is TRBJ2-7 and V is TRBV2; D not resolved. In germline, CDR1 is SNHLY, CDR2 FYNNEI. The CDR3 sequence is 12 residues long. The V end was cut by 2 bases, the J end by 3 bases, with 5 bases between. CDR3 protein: CASSENGYEQYF. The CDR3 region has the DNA TGTGCCAGCAGTGAAAACGGCTACGAGCAGTACTTC.

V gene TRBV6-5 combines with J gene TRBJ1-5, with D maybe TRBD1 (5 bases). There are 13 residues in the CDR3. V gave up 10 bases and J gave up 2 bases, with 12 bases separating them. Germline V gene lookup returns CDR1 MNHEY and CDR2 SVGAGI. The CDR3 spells CATPSTGNQPQHF. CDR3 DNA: TGTGCCACCCCATCGACAGGCAATCAGCCCCAGCATTTT.

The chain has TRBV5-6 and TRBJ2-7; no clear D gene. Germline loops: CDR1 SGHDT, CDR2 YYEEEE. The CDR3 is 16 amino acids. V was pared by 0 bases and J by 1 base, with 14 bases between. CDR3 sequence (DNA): TGTGCCAGCAGCTTGGAGCCTAGACCACTATCCTACGAGCAGTACTTC. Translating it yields CASSLEPRPLSYEQYF.

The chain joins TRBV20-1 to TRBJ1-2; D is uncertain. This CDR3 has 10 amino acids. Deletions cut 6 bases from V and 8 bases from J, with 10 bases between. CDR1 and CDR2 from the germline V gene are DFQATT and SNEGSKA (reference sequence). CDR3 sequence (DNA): TGCAGTGCGGAAGGAGGCGGCTACACCTTC. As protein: CSAEGGGYTF.

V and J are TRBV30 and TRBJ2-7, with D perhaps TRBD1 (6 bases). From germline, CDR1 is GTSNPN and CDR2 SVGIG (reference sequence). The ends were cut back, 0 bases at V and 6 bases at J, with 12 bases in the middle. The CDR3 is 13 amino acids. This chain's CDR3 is CAWSVWGRAEQYF. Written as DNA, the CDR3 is TGTGCCTGGAGTGTTTGGGGGCGTGCCGAGCAGTACTTC.

As DNA, the CDR3 is TGTGCCAGCAGCAACAGTTCCGTTAGCTCCTACAATGAGCAGTTCTTC. Its protein product is CASSNSSVSSYNEQFF. The chain links TRBV7-9 to TRBJ2-1, with no clear D. The CDR3 length is 16 residues. V was cut by 5 bases and J by 0 bases, with 14 bases left in between. Germline CDR1 and CDR2: SEHNR and FQNEAQ (reference sequence).

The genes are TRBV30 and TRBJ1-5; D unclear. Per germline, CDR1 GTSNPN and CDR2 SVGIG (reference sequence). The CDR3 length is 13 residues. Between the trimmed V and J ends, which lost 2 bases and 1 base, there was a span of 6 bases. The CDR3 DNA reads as TGTGCCTGGAGTCGACTGAGCAATCAGCCCCAGCATTTT. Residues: CAWSRLSNQPQHF.

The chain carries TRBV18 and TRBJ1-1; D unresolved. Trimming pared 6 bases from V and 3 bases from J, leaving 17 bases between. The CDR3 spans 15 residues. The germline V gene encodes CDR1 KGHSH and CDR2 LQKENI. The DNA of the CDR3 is TGTGCCAGCTCCCTCTTGGAAGGGCGGGACACTGAAGCTTTCTTT. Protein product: CASSLLEGRDTEAFF.

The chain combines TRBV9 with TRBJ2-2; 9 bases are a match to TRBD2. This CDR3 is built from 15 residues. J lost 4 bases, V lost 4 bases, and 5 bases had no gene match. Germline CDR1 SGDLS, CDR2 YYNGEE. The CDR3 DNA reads TGTGCCAGCAGCTTAGCGGGAGTGAGCACCGGGGAGCTGTTTTTT. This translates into CASSLAGVSTGELFF.

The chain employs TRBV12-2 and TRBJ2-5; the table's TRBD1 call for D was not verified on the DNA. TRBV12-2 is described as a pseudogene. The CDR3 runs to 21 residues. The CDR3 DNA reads TGTGCAAGTCGCTTATACTCCACAGGGGTTGGCCTTGGTTTCGGAAAAGAGACCCAGTACTTC. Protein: CASRLYSTGVGLGFGKETQYF.

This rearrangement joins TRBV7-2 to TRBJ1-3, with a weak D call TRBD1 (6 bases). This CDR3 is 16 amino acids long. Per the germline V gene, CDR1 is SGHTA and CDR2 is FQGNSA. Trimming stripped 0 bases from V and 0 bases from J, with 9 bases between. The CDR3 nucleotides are TGTGCCAGCAGCTTAGCGACAGGCCTCTCTGGAAACACCATATATTTT. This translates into CASSLATGLSGNTIYF.

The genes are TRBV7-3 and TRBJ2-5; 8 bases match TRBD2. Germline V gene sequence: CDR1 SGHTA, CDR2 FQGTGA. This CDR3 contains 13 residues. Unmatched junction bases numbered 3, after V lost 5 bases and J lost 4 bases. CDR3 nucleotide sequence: TGTGCCAGCAGCACCGGGGGGGCAGAGACCCAGTACTTC. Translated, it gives CASSTGGAETQYF.

CDR3: CASSYSRGPSYEQYF. CDR3 sequence (DNA): TGTGCCAGCAGTTACTCCAGGGGGCCCTCCTACGAGCAGTACTTC. This chain links TRBV6-5 with TRBJ2-7; 8 bases are a match to TRBD1. V lost 0 bases to trimming and J lost 0 bases; unmatched junction nucleotides: 1. The CDR3 extends over 15 amino acids. CDR1 and CDR2 from the germline V gene are MNHEY and SVGAGI.

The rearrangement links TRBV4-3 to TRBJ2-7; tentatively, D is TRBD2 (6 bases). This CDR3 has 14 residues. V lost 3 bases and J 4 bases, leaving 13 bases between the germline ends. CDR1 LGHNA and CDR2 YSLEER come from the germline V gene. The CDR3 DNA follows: TGCGCCAGCAGCCAGGGATTGGGGACTTACGAGCAGTACTTC. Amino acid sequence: CASSQGLGTYEQYF.